This T cell receptor beta chain was recovered during a study of blood T cell repertoires in COVID-19. Overall study: Acute and convalescent COVID-19 specimens originated in the United States, Italy and Spain. In each case, the material was cDNA or gDNA derived from T cells, B-cell-depleted T cells, or PBMCs.

Researchers sorted participants into cohorts using their self-reported clinical history. Germline V lookup: CDR1 KGHSH, CDR2 LQKENI. V was clipped by 4 bases and J by 3 bases, with 9 bases between them. The CDR3 contains 13 residues. Generated by immunoSEQ multiplex PCR, the TCRdb table keeps only in-frame clones and is missing some. Of some 340,000 clones listed, roughly 86% were seen once; the top ten hold about 5.4%. This rearrangement joins TRBV18 to TRBJ1-1; D perhaps matches TRBD1 (6 bases). Sequencing used PBMCs or T cells enriched from blood (not recorded which). This receptor was obtained from a woman aged 25 to 39 who had recovered from COVID-19. The chain's CDR3 is CASSQGVDTEAFF. The CDR3, as DNA: TGTGCCAGCTCACAGGGGGTAGACACTGAAGCTTTCTTT.